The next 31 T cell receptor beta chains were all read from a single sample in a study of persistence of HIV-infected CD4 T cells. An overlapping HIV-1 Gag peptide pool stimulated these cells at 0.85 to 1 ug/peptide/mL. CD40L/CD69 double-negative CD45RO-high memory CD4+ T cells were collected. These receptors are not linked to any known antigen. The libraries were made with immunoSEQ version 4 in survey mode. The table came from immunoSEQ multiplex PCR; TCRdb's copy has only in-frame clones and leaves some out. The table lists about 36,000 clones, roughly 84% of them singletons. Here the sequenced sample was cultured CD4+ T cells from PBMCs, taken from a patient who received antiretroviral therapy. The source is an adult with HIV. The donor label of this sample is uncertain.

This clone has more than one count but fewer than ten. Here the CDR3 reads CASSLQVSPNEQFF. The CDR3 DNA reads as TGTGCCAGCAGCTTACAGGTCTCCCCCAATGAGCAGTTCTTC. V usage is TRBV7-2 and J usage is TRBJ2-1; D gene ambiguous. The V gene lost 2 bases and the J gene lost 6 bases, with 11 bases spanning the gap. This CDR3 has 14 amino acids. Germline CDR1 is SGHTA and CDR2 is FQGNSA.

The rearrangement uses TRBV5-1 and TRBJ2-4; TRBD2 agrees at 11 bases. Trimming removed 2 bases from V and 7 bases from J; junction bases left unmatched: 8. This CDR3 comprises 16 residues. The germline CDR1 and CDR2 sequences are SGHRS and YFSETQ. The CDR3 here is CASSLTSGGRWNIQYF. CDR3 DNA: TGCGCCAGCAGCTTAACTAGCGGGGGTCGCTGGAACATTCAGTACTTC.

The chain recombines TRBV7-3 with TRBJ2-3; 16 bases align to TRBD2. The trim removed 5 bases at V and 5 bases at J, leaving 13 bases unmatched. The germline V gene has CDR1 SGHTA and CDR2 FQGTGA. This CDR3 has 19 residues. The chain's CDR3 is CASSQPGTSGGAEVDTQYF. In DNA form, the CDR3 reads TGTGCCAGCAGCCAACCCGGGACTAGCGGGGGGGCGGAGGTAGATACGCAGTATTTT.

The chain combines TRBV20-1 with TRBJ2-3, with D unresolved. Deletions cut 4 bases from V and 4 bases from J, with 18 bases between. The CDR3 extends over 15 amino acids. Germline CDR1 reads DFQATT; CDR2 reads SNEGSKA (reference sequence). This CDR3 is CSATDSVSPADTQYF. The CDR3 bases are TGCAGTGCTACTGATTCAGTCAGTCCTGCAGATACGCAGTATTTT.

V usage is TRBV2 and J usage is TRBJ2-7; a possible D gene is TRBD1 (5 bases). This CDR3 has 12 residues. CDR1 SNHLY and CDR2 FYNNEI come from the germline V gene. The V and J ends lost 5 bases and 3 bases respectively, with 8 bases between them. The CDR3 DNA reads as TGTGCCAGCAGTCAGGGTTTCTACGAGCAGTACTTC. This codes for CASSQGFYEQYF.

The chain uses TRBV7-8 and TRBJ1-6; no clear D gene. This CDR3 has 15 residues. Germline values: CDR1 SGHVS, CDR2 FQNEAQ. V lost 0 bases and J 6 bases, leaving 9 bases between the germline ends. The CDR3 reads CASSLAGYGNSPLHF. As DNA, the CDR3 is TGTGCCAGCAGCTTAGCGGGGTACGGTAATTCACCCCTCCACTTT.

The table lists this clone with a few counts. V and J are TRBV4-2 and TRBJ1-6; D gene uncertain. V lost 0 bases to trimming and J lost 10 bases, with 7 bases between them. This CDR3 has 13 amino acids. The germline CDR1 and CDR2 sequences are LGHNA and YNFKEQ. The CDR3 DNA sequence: TGTGCCAGCAGCCAAGATCTTGGGTCACCCCTCCACTTT. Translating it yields CASSQDLGSPLHF.

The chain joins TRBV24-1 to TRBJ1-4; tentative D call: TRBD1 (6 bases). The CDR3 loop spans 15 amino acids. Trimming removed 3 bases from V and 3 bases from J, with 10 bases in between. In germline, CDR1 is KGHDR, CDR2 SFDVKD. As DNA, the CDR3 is TGTGCCACCAGTGATCCACAGGGTGCTAATGAAAAACTGTTTTTT. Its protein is CATSDPQGANEKLFF.

DNA of the CDR3: TGTGCCAGTAGCCAAACGGGACTAGGTTACAATGAGCAGTTCTTC. It translates to CASSQTGLGYNEQFF. The rearrangement joins TRBV19 to TRBJ2-1; 8 nucleotides match TRBD2. Germline V lookup: CDR1 LNHDA, CDR2 SQIVND (reference sequence). Germline trimming cut 6 bases from V and 4 bases from J; bases unmatched to any gene: 8. This CDR3 is 15 amino acids long.

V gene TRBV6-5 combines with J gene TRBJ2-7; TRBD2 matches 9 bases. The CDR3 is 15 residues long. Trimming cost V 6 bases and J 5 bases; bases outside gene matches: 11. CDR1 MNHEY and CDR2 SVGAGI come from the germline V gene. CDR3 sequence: CASRKGAGGRNEQYF. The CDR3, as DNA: TGTGCCAGCAGGAAGGGAGCGGGGGGCCGGAACGAGCAGTACTTC.

The CDR3 nucleotides read TGTGCCAGTAGTATAGACAGGGTAGGTGGCAATGAGCAGTTCTTC. It specifies CASSIDRVGGNEQFF. The gene calls are TRBV19 and TRBJ2-1, with D possibly TRBD1 on 5 matching bases. The germline CDR1 and CDR2 sequences are LNHDA and SQIVND (reference sequence). The ends were cut back, 0 bases at V and 6 bases at J, with 12 bases in the middle. The CDR3 totals 15 residues.

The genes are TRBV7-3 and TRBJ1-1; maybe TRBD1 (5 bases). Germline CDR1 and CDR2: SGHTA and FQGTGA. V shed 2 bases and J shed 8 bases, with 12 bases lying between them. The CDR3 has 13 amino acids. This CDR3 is CASSLGTHGEAFF. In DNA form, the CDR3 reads TGTGCCAGCAGCTTAGGGACTCACGGAGAAGCTTTCTTT.

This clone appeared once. The CDR3 sequence: CASSAGTGDIQYF. CDR3 in DNA: TGCGCCAGCAGCGCAGGCACAGGGGACATTCAGTACTTC. The V call is TRBV5-1, the J call TRBJ2-4; 7 bases align to TRBD1. Germline-derived CDR1 and CDR2 are SGHRS and YFSETQ. The CDR3 length is 13 residues. With V trimmed by 4 bases and J by 8 bases, 6 bases remained unmatched.

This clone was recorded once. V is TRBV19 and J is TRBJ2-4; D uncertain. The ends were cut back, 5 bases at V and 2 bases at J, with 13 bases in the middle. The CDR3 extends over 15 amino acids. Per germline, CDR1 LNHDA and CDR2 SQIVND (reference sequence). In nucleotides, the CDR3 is TGTGCCAGTAGTCTATCAGCCCAACCCAAAAACATTCAGTACTTC. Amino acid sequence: CASSLSAQPKNIQYF. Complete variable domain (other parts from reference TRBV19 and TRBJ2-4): DGGITQSPKYLFRKEGQNVTLSCEQNLNHDAMYWYRQDPGQGLRLIYYSQIVNDFQKGDIAEGYSVSREKKESFPLTVTSAQKNPTAFYLCASSLSAQPKNIQYFGAGTRLSVL.

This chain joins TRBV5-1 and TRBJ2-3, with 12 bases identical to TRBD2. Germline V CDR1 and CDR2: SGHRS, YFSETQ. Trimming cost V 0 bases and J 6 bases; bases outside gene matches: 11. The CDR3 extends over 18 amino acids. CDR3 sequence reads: CASSLAASGGGGGDTQYF. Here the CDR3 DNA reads TGCGCCAGCAGCTTGGCTGCTAGCGGGGGGGGCGGGGGCGATACGCAGTATTTT. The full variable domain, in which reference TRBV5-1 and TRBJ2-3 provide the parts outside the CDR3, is KAGVTQTPRYLIKTRGQQVTLSCSPISGHRSVSWYQQTPGQGLQFLFEYFSETQRNKGNFPGRFSGRQFSNSRSEMNVSTLELGDSALYLCASSLAASGGGGGDTQYFGPGTRLTVL.

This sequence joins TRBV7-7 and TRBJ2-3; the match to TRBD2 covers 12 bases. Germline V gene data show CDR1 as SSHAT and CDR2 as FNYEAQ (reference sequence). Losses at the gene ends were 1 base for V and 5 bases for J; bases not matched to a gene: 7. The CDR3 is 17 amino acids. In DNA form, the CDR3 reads TGTGCCAGCAGCTTAGGATCCTCACTAGCGGGGGGAGATACGCAGTATTTT. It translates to CASSLGSSLAGGDTQYF.

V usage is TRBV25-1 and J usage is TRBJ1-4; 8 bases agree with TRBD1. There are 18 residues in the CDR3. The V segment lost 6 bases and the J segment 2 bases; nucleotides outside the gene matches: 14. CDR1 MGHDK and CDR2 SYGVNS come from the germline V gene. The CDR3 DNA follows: TGTGCCAGCAGCACGGGCAGGGGGCCGTGGAGGACTAATGAAAAACTGTTTTTT. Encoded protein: CASSTGRGPWRTNEKLFF.

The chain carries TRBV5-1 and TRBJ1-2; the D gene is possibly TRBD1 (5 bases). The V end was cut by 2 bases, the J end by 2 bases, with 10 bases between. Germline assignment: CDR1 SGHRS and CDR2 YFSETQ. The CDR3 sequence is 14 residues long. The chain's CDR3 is CASSLTRANYGYTF. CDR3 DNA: TGCGCCAGCAGCTTAACCAGGGCCAACTATGGCTACACCTTC.

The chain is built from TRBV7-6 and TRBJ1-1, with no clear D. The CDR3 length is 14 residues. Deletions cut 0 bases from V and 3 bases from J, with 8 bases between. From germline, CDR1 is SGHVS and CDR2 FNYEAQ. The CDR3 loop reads CASSLAARDTEAFF. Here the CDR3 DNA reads TGTGCCAGCAGCTTAGCGGCTCGGGACACTGAAGCTTTCTTT.

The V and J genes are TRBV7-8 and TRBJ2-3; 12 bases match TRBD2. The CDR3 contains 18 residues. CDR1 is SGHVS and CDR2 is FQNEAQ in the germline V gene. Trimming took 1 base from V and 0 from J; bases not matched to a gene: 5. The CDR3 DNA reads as TGTGCCAGCAGCTTAGGACTAGCGGGGGCAACTAGCACAGATACGCAGTATTTT. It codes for CASSLGLAGATSTDTQYF.

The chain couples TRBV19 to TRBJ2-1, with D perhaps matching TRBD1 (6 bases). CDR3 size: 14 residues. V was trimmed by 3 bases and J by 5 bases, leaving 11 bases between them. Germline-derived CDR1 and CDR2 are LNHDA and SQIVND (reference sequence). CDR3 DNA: TGTGCCAGTAGTATTTTACAGGGCAACAATGAGCAGTTCTTC. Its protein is CASSILQGNNEQFF.

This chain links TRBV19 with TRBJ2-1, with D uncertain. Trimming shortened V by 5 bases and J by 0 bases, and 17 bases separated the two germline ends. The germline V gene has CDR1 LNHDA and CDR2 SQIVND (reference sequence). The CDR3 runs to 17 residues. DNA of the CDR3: TGTGCCAGTAGTTCACTGCTTGGGCGGAGCTCCTACAATGAGCAGTTCTTC. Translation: CASSSLLGRSSYNEQFF. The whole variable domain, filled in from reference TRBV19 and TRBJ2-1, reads DGGITQSPKYLFRKEGQNVTLSCEQNLNHDAMYWYRQDPGQGLRLIYYSQIVNDFQKGDIAEGYSVSREKKESFPLTVTSAQKNPTAFYLCASSSLLGRSSYNEQFFGPGTRLTVL.

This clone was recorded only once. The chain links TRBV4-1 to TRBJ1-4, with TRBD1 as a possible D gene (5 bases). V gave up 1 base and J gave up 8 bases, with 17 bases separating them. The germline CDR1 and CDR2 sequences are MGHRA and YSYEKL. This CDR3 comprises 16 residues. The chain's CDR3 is CASSQVGRATGEKLFF. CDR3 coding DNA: TGCGCCAGCAGCCAAGTGGGGCGGGCAACGGGGGAAAAACTGTTTTTT.

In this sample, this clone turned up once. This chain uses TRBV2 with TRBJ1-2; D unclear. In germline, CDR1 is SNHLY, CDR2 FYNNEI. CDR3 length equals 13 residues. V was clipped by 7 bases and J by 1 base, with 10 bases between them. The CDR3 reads CASTDGSNYGYTF. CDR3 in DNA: TGTGCCAGCACGGACGGCAGTAACTATGGCTACACCTTC.

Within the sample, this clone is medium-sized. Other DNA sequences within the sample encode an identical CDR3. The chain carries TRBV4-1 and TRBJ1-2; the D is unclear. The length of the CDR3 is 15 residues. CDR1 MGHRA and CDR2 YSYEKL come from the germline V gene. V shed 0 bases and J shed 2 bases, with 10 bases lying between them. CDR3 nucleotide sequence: TGCGCCAGCAGCCAAGATATCCGCAGCAACTATGGCTACACCTTC. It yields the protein CASSQDIRSNYGYTF.

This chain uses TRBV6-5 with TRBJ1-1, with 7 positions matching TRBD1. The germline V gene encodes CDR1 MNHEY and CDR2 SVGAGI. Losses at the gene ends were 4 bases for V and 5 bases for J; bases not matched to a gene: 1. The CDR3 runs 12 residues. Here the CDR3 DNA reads TGTGCCAGCAGTTTACAGGGGACTGAAGCTTTCTTT. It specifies CASSLQGTEAFF.

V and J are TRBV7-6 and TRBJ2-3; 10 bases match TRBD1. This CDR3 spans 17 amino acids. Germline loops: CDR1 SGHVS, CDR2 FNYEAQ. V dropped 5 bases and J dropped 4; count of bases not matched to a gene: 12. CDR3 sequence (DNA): TGTGCCAGCAGCCCCCGGGGGGGGACAGGGGTTCCAGATACGCAGTATTTT. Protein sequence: CASSPRGGTGVPDTQYF.

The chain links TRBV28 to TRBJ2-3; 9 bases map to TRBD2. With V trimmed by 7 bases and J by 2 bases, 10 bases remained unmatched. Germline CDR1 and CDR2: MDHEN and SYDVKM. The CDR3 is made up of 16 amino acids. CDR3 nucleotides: TGTGCCAGCACCATGTCGCGCGGGGGGGACACAGATACGCAGTATTTT. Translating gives CASTMSRGGDTDTQYF. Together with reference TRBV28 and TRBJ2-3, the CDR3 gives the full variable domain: DVKVTQSSRYLVKRTGEKVFLECVQDMDHENMFWYRQDPGLGLRLIYFSYDVKMKEKGDIPEGYSVSREKKERFSLILESASTNQTSMYLCASTMSRGGDTDTQYFGPGTRLTVL.

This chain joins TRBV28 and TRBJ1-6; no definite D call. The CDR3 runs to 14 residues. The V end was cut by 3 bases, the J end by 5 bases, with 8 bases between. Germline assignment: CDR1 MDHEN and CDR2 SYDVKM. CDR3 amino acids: CASSFGYHNSPLHF. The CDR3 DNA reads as TGTGCCAGCAGTTTCGGATACCATAATTCACCCCTCCACTTT. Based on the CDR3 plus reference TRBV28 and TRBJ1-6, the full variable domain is DVKVTQSSRYLVKRTGEKVFLECVQDMDHENMFWYRQDPGLGLRLIYFSYDVKMKEKGDIPEGYSVSREKKERFSLILESASTNQTSMYLCASSFGYHNSPLHFGNGTRLTVT.

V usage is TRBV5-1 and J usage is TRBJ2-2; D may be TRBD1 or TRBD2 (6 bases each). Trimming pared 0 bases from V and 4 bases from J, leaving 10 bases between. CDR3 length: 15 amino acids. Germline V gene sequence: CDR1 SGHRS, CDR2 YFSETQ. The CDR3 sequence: CASSLEQGGTGELFF. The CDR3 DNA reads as TGCGCCAGCAGCTTGGAACAGGGAGGCACCGGGGAGCTGTTTTTT. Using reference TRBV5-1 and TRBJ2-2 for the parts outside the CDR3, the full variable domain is KAGVTQTPRYLIKTRGQQVTLSCSPISGHRSVSWYQQTPGQGLQFLFEYFSETQRNKGNFPGRFSGRQFSNSRSEMNVSTLELGDSALYLCASSLEQGGTGELFFGEGSRLTVL.

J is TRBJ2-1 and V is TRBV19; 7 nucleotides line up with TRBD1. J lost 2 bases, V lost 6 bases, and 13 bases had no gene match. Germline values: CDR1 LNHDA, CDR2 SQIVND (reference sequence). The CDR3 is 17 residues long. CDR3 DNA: TGTGCCAGTAGGGGAACCCGGGACAGCCCAGCCTACAATGAGCAGTTCTTC. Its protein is CASRGTRDSPAYNEQFF.